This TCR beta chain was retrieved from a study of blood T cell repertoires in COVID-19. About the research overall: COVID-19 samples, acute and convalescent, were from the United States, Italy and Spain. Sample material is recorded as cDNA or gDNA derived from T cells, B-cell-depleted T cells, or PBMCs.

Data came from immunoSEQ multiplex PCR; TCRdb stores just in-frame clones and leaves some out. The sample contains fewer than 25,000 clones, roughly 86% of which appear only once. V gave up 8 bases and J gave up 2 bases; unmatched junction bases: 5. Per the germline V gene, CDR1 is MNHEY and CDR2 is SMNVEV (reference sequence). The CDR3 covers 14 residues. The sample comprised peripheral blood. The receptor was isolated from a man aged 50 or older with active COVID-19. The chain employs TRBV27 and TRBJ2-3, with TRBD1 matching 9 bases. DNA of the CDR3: TGTGCCAGCGCCCGGGACAGGGCCACAGATACGCAGTATTTT. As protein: CASARDRATDTQYF.